One T cell receptor beta chain is described in this entry. Its antigen is not yet known. Base qualities are not recorded, but no much larger clone differs from it by a single base. Library prep was done by PCR. Sequencer: Illumina HiSeq 2500. TCR libraries were prepared with molecular barcoding, using unique molecular identifiers to normalize TCRbeta repertoire quantification. TCRdb cleaned the public reads at Q25 with fastp, built clones with MiXCR and kept in-frame beta chains. Rows with one shared CDR3 protein collapse into an entry with the most common genes and DNA. The sample table shows around 700,000 distinct CDR3 sequences, and around 13% are seen once. The top ten constitute 0.79% of the sample. What this sample's treatment or condition label stands for: allogeneic hematopoietic cell transplantation with graft depleted of TCRalphabeta T cells and CD19 B cells. TCRalphabeta/CD19-depleted allogeneic hematopoietic cell grafts were given to the transplant recipients, all of whom were children.

Its CDR3 holds 14 amino acids, cysteine through phenylalanine. Only the CDR3 DNA stays, 42 bases, in frame from base 1. V lost 3 bases and J lost 5 bases; the stretch between them is 13 bases long. Reading the germline V gene (reference sequence) gives CDR1 SEHNR and CDR2 FQNEAQ. This record comes from a study of T-cell reconstitution after alpha-beta-depleted transplantation in children (dated by TCRdb to 2016 to 2017). Background for the entire study: Using TCR repertoire profiling, the study quantitatively followed how T-cell immune reconstitution unfolded in children after TCRalphabeta/CD19-depleted allogeneic hematopoietic cell transplantation. What the study reported, not specific to this receptor: About two months after transplant, the apparently early recovery of alphabetaT-cell counts reportedly depended on just several hundred clones that had expanded rapidly and came from non-depleted graft cells. The frequencies of hyperexpanded clones fell over the following months, and after one year, T-cell counts and TCRbeta diversity were mostly attributed to newly produced T cells. In some patients, high TCRbeta diversity at day 60 was attributed to recipient T cells and intrathymic progenitors that had survived conditioning.

The sample in question was PBMCs, obtained before TCRalphabeta/CD19-depleted stem cell transplant. This TCR was recovered from a girl aged 2 to 10 with congenital amegakaryocytic thrombocytopenia, due to receive a stem cell transplant. The receptor chain draws on TRBV7-9 and TRBJ2-5, with a tentative D gene TRBD1 over 6 matching bases. The base sequence is TGTGCCAGCAGCTTTGGGGGCAGTGACGAGACCCAGTACTTC. This yields the protein CASSFGGSDETQYF.